The next 20 T cell receptor beta chains were all read from a single sample in a study of blood T cell repertoires in COVID-19. The table came from immunoSEQ multiplex PCR; TCRdb's copy has only in-frame clones and leaves some out. The data contain 180,000 or so clones, around 90% of them singletons. The sequencing input was peripheral blood. The receptor set was obtained from a man aged 35 to 55 with acute or convalescent COVID-19.

The chain couples TRBV5-1 to TRBJ1-1; 8 bases match TRBD1. The trim removed 7 bases at V and 2 bases at J, leaving 7 bases unmatched. Germline-derived CDR1 and CDR2 are SGHRS and YFSETQ. The length of the CDR3 is 14 residues. CDR3 in amino acids: CASFQGAGNTEAFF. CDR3 DNA sequence: TGCGCCAGCTTCCAGGGGGCGGGCAACACTGAAGCTTTCTTT.

The chain combines TRBV6-5 with TRBJ1-5; TRBD1 matches 7 bases. Trimming at V came to 4 bases and at J to 5 bases, leaving 8 bases not matched to a gene. The germline CDR1 and CDR2 sequences are MNHEY and SVGAGI. The CDR3 is made up of 15 amino acids. DNA for the CDR3: TGTGCCAGCAGTTCGTCTAGGCAGGGGGATCAGCCCCAGCATTTT. Translation: CASSSSRQGDQPQHF.

This clone was recorded a few times. Here the CDR3 DNA reads TGTGCCAGCAGTCCGGACAGGAACTATGGCTACACCTTC. Translation: CASSPDRNYGYTF. The V call is TRBV28, the J call TRBJ1-2; 7 bases line up with TRBD1. With 5 bases clipped from V and 2 bases from J, the junction kept 2 bases outside the gene matches. This CDR3 contains 13 residues. The germline V gene encodes CDR1 MDHEN and CDR2 SYDVKM.

Here the CDR3 reads CASSFPGLGTTQYF. The CDR3 coding sequence is TGTGCCAGCAGCTTCCCGGGACTGGGGACTACGCAGTATTTT. The rearrangement uses TRBV28 and TRBJ2-3; TRBD2 might be the D (6 bases). This CDR3 comprises 14 residues. The ends were cut back, 6 bases at V and 8 bases at J, with 18 bases in the middle. Per the germline V gene, CDR1 is MDHEN and CDR2 is SYDVKM.

The chain recombines TRBV10-1 with TRBJ1-5; 7 nucleotides align to TRBD1. V trimming: 8 bases; J trimming: 4 bases; junction bases outside the gene matches: 5. The CDR3 covers 13 residues. CDR1 is WNHNN, CDR2 SYGVQD, per germline (reference sequence). CDR3 amino acids: CASSQGMNQPQHF. In DNA, the CDR3 is TGCGCCAGCTCACAGGGGATGAATCAGCCCCAGCATTTT.

The chain links TRBV6-5 to TRBJ1-4; D gene ambiguous. This CDR3 has 13 residues. The V end was cut by 2 bases, the J end by 7 bases, with 8 bases between. Germline-derived CDR1 and CDR2 are MNHEY and SVGAGI. CDR3 bases: TGTGCCAGCAGTTACGGTATGCGTGAAAAACTGTTTTTT. Translating it yields CASSYGMREKLFF.

The chain recombines TRBV2 with TRBJ2-1, with 9 bases lining up with TRBD2. Germline-derived CDR1 and CDR2 are SNHLY and FYNNEI. CDR3 length: 16 amino acids. Germline trimming cut 6 bases from V and 5 bases from J; bases unmatched to any gene: 11. CDR3 amino acids: CASSSTGTSLDNEQFF. DNA of the CDR3: TGTGCCAGCAGCTCGACCGGGACTAGCCTCGACAATGAGCAGTTCTTC.

The sample holds one count of this clone. The rearrangement joins TRBV6-2 or TRBV6-3 to TRBJ2-7; a possible D gene is TRBD1 (6 bases). The CDR3 loop spans 14 amino acids. Per germline, CDR1 MNHEY and CDR2 SVGEGT. V lost 2 bases, J lost 3 bases, and 11 bases lay in between. CDR3 nucleotide sequence: TGTGCCAGCAGTTACAAGGGACAACACTACGAGCAGTACTTC. Translating it yields CASSYKGQHYEQYF.

The rearrangement links TRBV6-1 to TRBJ1-4, with TRBD1 matching over 8 bases. From germline, CDR1 is MNHNS and CDR2 SASEGT. V shed 2 bases, J shed 4 bases, and the junction held 6 bases outside the gene matches. The length of the CDR3 is 16 residues. CDR3 nucleotides: TGTGCCAGCAGTGAACCGTTGACAGGGGTTAATGAAAAACTGTTTTTT. It yields the protein CASSEPLTGVNEKLFF.

This clone came up a few times. The genes are TRBV11-2 and TRBJ1-1, with 7 nucleotides matching TRBD1. There are 14 residues in the CDR3. Unmatched junction bases numbered 4, after V lost 0 bases and J lost 6 bases. Germline V gene lookup returns CDR1 SGHAT and CDR2 FQNNGV. The chain's CDR3 is CASSLDRQGAEAFF. In DNA form, the CDR3 reads TGTGCCAGCAGCTTAGATCGCCAGGGGGCTGAAGCTTTCTTT.

The chain joins TRBV28 to TRBJ2-2, with 13 bases that match TRBD2. The germline gives CDR1 MDHEN, CDR2 SYDVKM. The CDR3 runs to 18 residues. Trimming cost V 4 bases and J 1 base; bases outside gene matches: 6. CDR3 protein: CASSSSGTSGVNTGELFF. The DNA of the CDR3 is TGTGCCAGCAGTTCCTCCGGGACTAGCGGGGTGAACACCGGGGAGCTGTTTTTT.

The V gene is TRBV18, the J gene TRBJ2-1; 7 bases agree with TRBD1. This CDR3 has 16 residues. V dropped 5 bases and J dropped 3; count of bases not matched to a gene: 10. Looked up from germline, CDR1 is KGHSH and CDR2 is LQKENI. The CDR3 spells CASSVKGAGGYNEQFF. The CDR3 bases are TGTGCCAGCTCAGTGAAGGGGGCAGGGGGCTACAATGAGCAGTTCTTC.

This clone was found a few times. The gene calls are TRBV2 and TRBJ2-7, with TRBD1 identical over 8 bases. Looked up from germline, CDR1 is SNHLY and CDR2 is FYNNEI. The CDR3 has 15 residues. V was clipped by 4 bases and J by 7 bases; unmatched bases: 12. In nucleotides, the CDR3 is TGTGCCAGCAGTGGTTCGGCAGGGGGCGCGGGAGAGCAGTACTTC. Translation: CASSGSAGGAGEQYF.

The rearrangement links TRBV6-4 to TRBJ1-5; 9 positions match TRBD1. CDR1 and CDR2 from the germline V gene are MRHNA and SNTAGT. Germline trimming cut 4 bases from V and 3 bases from J; bases unmatched to any gene: 4. The CDR3 has 15 amino acids. CDR3 residues: CASSGTGVLNQPQHF. CDR3 sequence (DNA): TGTGCCAGCAGTGGGACAGGGGTTCTCAATCAGCCCCAGCATTTT.

The chain couples TRBV10-2 to TRBJ2-7; 7 bases map to TRBD2. V lost 8 bases and J lost 3; bases outside the gene matches: 1. Germline V gene sequence: CDR1 WSHSY, CDR2 SAAADI. This CDR3 has 11 residues. In DNA, the CDR3 is TGCGCCAGCCGGGACTACTACGAGCAGTACTTC. Encoded protein: CASRDYYEQYF.

The genes are TRBV5-1 and TRBJ1-1; the D gene is possibly TRBD1 (6 bases). CDR1 and CDR2 from the germline V gene are SGHRS and YFSETQ. This CDR3 region has 16 residues. V gave up 5 bases and J gave up 1 base, with 18 bases separating them. The CDR3 here is CASSAGMGAGNTEAFF. CDR3 DNA sequence: TGCGCCAGCAGTGCAGGAATGGGGGCAGGGAACACTGAAGCTTTCTTT.

This chain uses TRBV5-5 with TRBJ2-7, with D tentatively TRBD2 (5 bases). Trimming took off 2 bases at V and 3 bases at J, with 9 bases between the two ends. Germline CDR1 and CDR2: SGHKS and YYEKEE (reference sequence). This CDR3 comprises 13 residues. The CDR3 DNA is TGTGCCAGCAGCTTCAGACTACACTACGAGCAGTACTTC. It specifies CASSFRLHYEQYF.

This chain links TRBV5-4 with TRBJ1-3, with 9 bases identical to TRBD1. Germline V gene lookup returns CDR1 SGHNT and CDR2 YYREEE (reference sequence). V lost 4 bases to trimming and J lost 4 bases; unmatched junction nucleotides: 12. This CDR3 spans 17 amino acids. The chain's CDR3 is CASSPQRDRVAGNTIYF. In nucleotides, the CDR3 is TGTGCCAGCAGCCCCCAACGGGACAGGGTGGCCGGAAACACCATATATTTT.

V usage is TRBV11-2 and J usage is TRBJ2-1; no reliable D call. Trimming cost V 8 bases and J 0 bases, with 11 bases left between them. The germline V gene has CDR1 SGHAT and CDR2 FQNNGV. The CDR3 length is 14 residues. The CDR3 region is CASLGQSSYNEQFF. CDR3 coding DNA: TGTGCCAGCTTGGGCCAGAGCTCCTACAATGAGCAGTTCTTC.

The chain uses TRBV7-6 and TRBJ2-3, with TRBD2 matching over 13 bases. The germline CDR1 and CDR2 sequences are SGHVS and FNYEAQ. Trimming removed 5 bases from V and 5 bases from J; junction bases left unmatched: 10. This CDR3 is built from 17 residues. CDR3 nucleotides: TGTGCCAGCAGCCTGACTAGCGGGGGGCCTCGCGGAGATACGCAGTATTTT. Its protein is CASSLTSGGPRGDTQYF. Filled out from reference TRBV7-6 and TRBJ2-3, the complete variable domain reads GAGVSQSPRYKVTKRGQDVALRCDPISGHVSLYWYRQALGQGPEFLTYFNYEAQQDKSGLPNDRFSAERPEGSISTLTIQRTEQRDSAMYRCASSLTSGGPRGDTQYFGPGTRLTVL.